The 5 T cell receptor beta chains presented below share a single source sample, sequenced in a study of T cells after yellow fever vaccination (dated by TCRdb to between 2017 and 2020). The label giving this sample's treatment or condition can be read as: live attenuated yellow fever vaccine strain. Library prep was done by 5' RACE. Sequencing relied on an Illumina HiSeq 2500. The raw public data were reprocessed by TCRdb itself: fastp quality trimming at Q25, MiXCR clonotype calling, in-frame beta chains only. Rows with a matching CDR3 protein are joined into one entry that keeps the most common DNA and genes. In this sample the table shows nearly 550,000 distinct CDR3 sequences, 15% to 20% of which occur a single time. The top ten constitute 13% to 15% of the sample. The sample was PBMCs, taken 15 days after the yellow fever booster vaccination. These receptors came from a man aged 25 to 45 who received the YFV17D yellow fever vaccine.

This clonotype appeared a few times. The V and J genes are TRBV12-3 or TRBV12-4 and TRBJ2-7; perhaps D is TRBD1 or TRBD2 (5 bases each). The CDR3 runs 13 residues. V shed 4 bases and J shed 2 bases, with 9 bases lying between them. The CDR3 region has the DNA TGTGCCAGCAGTTGGGGGAGAGCCTACGAGCAGTACTTC. Amino acids: CASSWGRAYEQYF.

This rearrangement joins TRBV19 to TRBJ2-1; 8 nucleotides line up with TRBD1. The V segment lost 6 bases and the J segment 9 bases; nucleotides outside the gene matches: 7. Germline CDR1 reads LNHDA; CDR2 reads SQIVND (reference sequence). CDR3 size: 13 residues. The CDR3: CASRWTGSSEQFF. In nucleotides, the CDR3 is TGTGCCAGTAGGTGGACAGGGTCTAGTGAGCAGTTCTTC. The full variable domain, rest sourced from reference TRBV19 and TRBJ2-1, is DGGITQSPKYLFRKEGQNVTLSCEQNLNHDAMYWYRQDPGQGLRLIYYSQIVNDFQKGDIAEGYSVSREKKESFPLTVTSAQKNPTAFYLCASRWTGSSEQFFGPGTRLTVL.

This clonotype has more than one count but fewer than ten. V is TRBV5-6 and J is TRBJ1-1; unclear D gene. This CDR3 is 13 amino acids long. V was cut by 3 bases and J by 9 bases, with 15 bases left in between. Germline V CDR1 and CDR2: SGHDT, YYEEEE. The CDR3 DNA reads as TGTGCCAGCAGCTCATGGGTCACAGACAAAGCTTTCTTT. Protein sequence: CASSSWVTDKAFF.

There are a few counts of this clonotype. This rearrangement joins TRBV12-3 or TRBV12-4 to TRBJ1-1; D possibly corresponds to TRBD1 (5 bases). CDR3 length: 12 amino acids. Trimming shortened V by 1 base and J by 11 bases, and 11 bases separated the two germline ends. Written as DNA, the CDR3 is TGTGCCAGCAGTTTAGGGGCTGGGACGGCTTTCTTT. This encodes CASSLGAGTAFF.

This rearrangement joins TRBV6-2 or TRBV6-3 to TRBJ2-7; D may be TRBD2 (6 bases). The CDR3 is 15 residues long. The V and J ends lost 7 bases and 0 bases respectively, with 16 bases between them. The germline CDR1 and CDR2 sequences are MNHEY and SVGEGT. The CDR3 spells CASNLLASVSYEQYF. The CDR3, as DNA: TGTGCCAGCAACCTATTGGCTAGCGTCTCCTACGAGCAGTACTTC.